The 27 T cell receptor beta chains presented below share a single source sample, sequenced in a study of neoadjuvant anti-PD-1 for oral cavity cancer. The method was immunoSEQ multiplex PCR; TCRdb's version includes in-frame clones alone and lacks a portion of them. The repertoire consists of over 20,000 clones, with 26% occurring once and the leading ten covering 15% to 20%. Time point reported: after neoadjuvant nivolumab, at surgical resection. This specimen was tumor tissue, taken after nivolumab (anti-PD-1) treatment. These receptors were collected from a person aged 40-85 years with oral cavity squamous cell carcinoma.

V and J are TRBV2 and TRBJ2-2, with TRBD2 matching over 10 bases. Germline values: CDR1 SNHLY, CDR2 FYNNEI. This CDR3 comprises 14 residues. J lost 9 bases, V lost 4 bases, and 5 bases had no gene match. CDR3 bases: TGTGCCAGCAGTGCCAGCGGGGGGGTTTGGGAGCTGTTTTTT. Amino acid sequence: CASSASGGVWELFF.

This sequence joins TRBV27 and TRBJ2-7, with 11 bases fitting TRBD2. The CDR3 has 15 residues. Trimming took 6 bases from V and 2 from J; bases not matched to a gene: 6. CDR1 and CDR2 from the germline V gene are MNHEY and SMNVEV (reference sequence). In DNA, the CDR3 is TGTGCCAGCAGCTACGGGACTAGCGGAACCTACGAGCAGTACTTC. This encodes CASSYGTSGTYEQYF.

The chain couples TRBV4-1 to TRBJ2-5; D is perhaps TRBD1 (6 bases). Germline CDR1 is MGHRA and CDR2 is YSYEKL. Trimming shortened V by 5 bases and J by 5 bases, and 18 bases separated the two germline ends. This CDR3 is built from 15 residues. This CDR3 is CASSGGGRGSETQYF. The CDR3 bases are TGCGCCAGCAGCGGTGGGGGAAGGGGGTCCGAGACCCAGTACTTC.

The V gene is TRBV5-1, the J gene TRBJ2-2, with D unresolved. V was clipped by 6 bases and J by 4 bases, with 10 bases between them. CDR3 length: 13 amino acids. The germline V gene encodes CDR1 SGHRS and CDR2 YFSETQ. The CDR3 DNA reads TGCGCCAGCACCGCGTCCACCACCGGGGAGCTGTTTTTT. As protein: CASTASTTGELFF.

The genes are TRBV28 and TRBJ2-7; 7 bases match TRBD2. The J segment lost 4 bases and the V segment lost 6 bases, leaving 12 bases of the junction unmatched. CDR1 is MDHEN and CDR2 is SYDVKM in the germline V gene. The CDR3 is 15 amino acids. CDR3 DNA: TGTGCCAGCAGAACGGGATCTACGGGGGGATACGAGCAGTACTTC. It codes for CASRTGSTGGYEQYF.

The CDR3 DNA follows: TGTGCCAGCAGTGTAGTCACAGATACGCAGTATTTT. Its translation: CASSVVTDTQYF. J is TRBJ2-3 and V is TRBV25-1; D not certain. Trimming cost V 4 bases and J 2 bases, with 4 bases left between them. The germline CDR1 and CDR2 sequences are MGHDK and SYGVNS. This CDR3 has 12 amino acids.

This clone was seen more than once but under ten times. The CDR3 sequence is CASSLGQGISAGELFF. The CDR3 region has the DNA TGTGCCAGCAGCTTGGGGCAGGGGATTAGTGCCGGGGAGCTGTTTTTT. The chain joins TRBV5-4 to TRBJ2-2; tentative D call: TRBD1 (6 bases). The ends were cut back, 0 bases at V and 6 bases at J, with 15 bases in the middle. Germline CDR1 SGHNT, CDR2 YYREEE (reference sequence). The CDR3 totals 16 residues.

The V gene is TRBV29-1, the J gene TRBJ2-1; D uncertain. V was clipped by 0 bases and J by 12 bases, with 21 bases between them. The V gene's germline CDR1 is SQVTM and CDR2 ANQGSEA. The CDR3 extends over 15 amino acids. In DNA form, the CDR3 reads TGCAGCGTTGAAGATCAGGCAGCCCCCTTTTTAGTGCAGTTCTTC. Translated, it gives CSVEDQAAPFLVQFF.

The CDR3 region is CASSGSMVGELFF. The CDR3 bases are TGTGCCAGCAGCGGGAGCATGGTGGGGGAGCTGTTTTTT. The rearrangement links TRBV14 to TRBJ2-2; possibly TRBD2 for D (5 bases). The V end lost 5 bases, the J end lost 8 bases, and 12 bases lay between the germline ends. The germline V gene encodes CDR1 SGHDN and CDR2 FVKESK. CDR3 size: 13 residues. The variable domain in full, with the rest retrieved from reference TRBV14 and TRBJ2-2, is EAGVTQFPSHSVIEKGQTVTLRCDPISGHDNLYWYRRVMGKEIKFLLHFVKESKQDESGMPNNRFLAERTGGTYSTLKVQPAELEDSGVYFCASSGSMVGELFFGEGSRLTVL.

This clone was seen more than once but under ten times. The J gene is TRBJ2-3, the V gene TRBV7-2, with D perhaps TRBD2 (6 bases). Trimming removed 0 bases from V and 2 bases from J, with 9 bases in between. The CDR3 has 15 amino acids. Germline CDR1 is SGHTA and CDR2 is FQGNSA. DNA of the CDR3: TGTGCCAGCAGCTTAGCGGGGACTCTCACAGATACGCAGTATTTT. Translation gives CASSLAGTLTDTQYF.

This clone was detected only once. The chain is built from TRBV4-1 and TRBJ2-7, with 8 bases lining up with TRBD1. V lost 6 bases to trimming and J lost 2 bases; unmatched junction nucleotides: 9. The germline V gene has CDR1 MGHRA and CDR2 YSYEKL. The CDR3 has 15 amino acids. As DNA, the CDR3 is TGCGCCAGCAGTCAACCCGGGACAGGTGCCTACGAGCAGTACTTC. This codes for CASSQPGTGAYEQYF.

The chain links TRBV11-2 to TRBJ1-2; 7 nucleotides agree with TRBD1. The CDR3 extends over 15 amino acids. Germline V gene sequence: CDR1 SGHAT, CDR2 FQNNGV. The J segment lost 3 bases and the V segment lost 4 bases, leaving 8 bases of the junction unmatched. The CDR3 DNA reads as TGTGCCAGCAGCTCAGGAGACAGGGTATACTATGGCTACACCTTC. This sequence encodes CASSSGDRVYYGYTF. The complete variable domain, with remaining parts taken from reference TRBV11-2 and TRBJ1-2, reads EAGVAQSPRYKIIEKRQSVAFWCNPISGHATLYWYQQILGQGPKLLIQFQNNGVVDDSQLPKDRFSAERLKGVDSTLKIQPAKLEDSAVYLCASSSGDRVYYGYTFGSGTRLTVV.

This chain uses TRBV23-1 with TRBJ2-7; D is undetermined. TRBV23-1 is sorted into the ORF group, with uncertain function. V dropped 4 bases and J dropped 2 bases, with 9 bases sitting between them. The length of the CDR3 is 13 residues. CDR3 DNA: TGCGCCAGCAGTCCGGAACATCCCTACGAGCAGTACTTC. Translation: CASSPEHPYEQYF.

The chain uses TRBV9 and TRBJ2-5; tentative D call: TRBD2 (7 bases). The CDR3 sequence is 15 residues long. The germline gives CDR1 SGDLS, CDR2 YYNGEE. The ends were cut back, 2 bases at V and 2 bases at J, with 13 bases in the middle. Here the CDR3 reads CASSVGGTTQETQYF. As DNA, the CDR3 is TGTGCCAGCAGCGTGGGGGGGACAACTCAAGAGACCCAGTACTTC.

The chain joins TRBV7-9 to TRBJ1-2; no reliable D call. Trimming took 5 bases from V and 4 from J, leaving 11 bases between them. Germline lookup yields CDR1 SEHNR and CDR2 FQNEAQ (reference sequence). The CDR3 has 13 residues. CDR3 coding DNA: TGTGCCAGCAGCCCCAGTATGAGCTATGGCTACACCTTC. This translates into CASSPSMSYGYTF. Variable domain in full (rest from reference TRBV7-9 and TRBJ1-2): DTGVSQNPRHKITKRGQNVTFRCDPISEHNRLYWYRQTLGQGPEFLTYFQNEAQLEKSRLLSDRFSAERPKGSFSTLEIQRTEQGDSAMYLCASSPSMSYGYTFGSGTRLTVV.

This clone is labeled as medium-sized. V usage is TRBV4-1 and J usage is TRBJ2-4; D is uncertain. This CDR3 is built from 16 residues. The germline V gene has CDR1 MGHRA and CDR2 YSYEKL. With 1 base removed from V and 0 bases from J, the gap between germline ends came to 10 bases. CDR3 in amino acids: CASSQGTHLAKNIQYF. CDR3 in DNA: TGCGCCAGCAGCCAAGGGACGCACCTAGCCAAAAACATTCAGTACTTC.

This rearrangement joins TRBV27 to TRBJ1-1; 10 nucleotides agree with TRBD1. The CDR3 has 14 amino acids. Germline V gene sequence: CDR1 MNHEY, CDR2 SMNVEV (reference sequence). With 5 bases clipped from V and 7 bases from J, the junction kept 7 bases outside the gene matches. In DNA, the CDR3 is TGTGCCAGCAGTCGACCGGGACAGGGGCGTGAAGCTTTCTTT. Protein product: CASSRPGQGREAFF.

The chain recombines TRBV30 with TRBJ1-2; D may be TRBD1 (6 bases). V was trimmed by 4 bases and J by 4 bases, leaving 13 bases between them. In germline, CDR1 is GTSNPN, CDR2 SVGIG (reference sequence). The CDR3 is 13 amino acids. The CDR3: CAWKGDRAYGYTF. DNA of the CDR3: TGTGCCTGGAAGGGGGACCGCGCCTATGGCTACACCTTC.

This clone is classed as medium-sized (0.01 to 0.1%). V gene TRBV11-1 combines with J gene TRBJ1-2; D is undetermined. The CDR3 extends over 13 amino acids. V lost 5 bases and J 3 bases, leaving 10 bases between the germline ends. Germline V CDR1 and CDR2: SGHAT, FQDESV (reference sequence). CDR3 amino acids: CASSPKGDYGYTF. CDR3 nucleotides: TGTGCCAGCAGCCCCAAGGGCGACTATGGCTACACCTTC.

V usage is TRBV6-6 and J usage is TRBJ1-5; 7 bases fit TRBD1. Per germline, CDR1 MNHNY and CDR2 SVGAGI (reference sequence). The V segment lost 6 bases and the J segment 3 bases; nucleotides outside the gene matches: 5. This CDR3 is built from 14 residues. CDR3: CASSFDRANQPQHF. The CDR3 DNA follows: TGTGCCAGCAGCTTTGACAGGGCCAATCAGCCCCAGCATTTT.

This chain joins TRBV5-1 and TRBJ2-1, with D perhaps TRBD2 (6 bases). This CDR3 is built from 15 residues. Germline assignment: CDR1 SGHRS and CDR2 YFSETQ. Trimming stripped 0 bases from V and 10 bases from J, with 17 bases between. This CDR3 is CASSLERAITGEQFF. Here the CDR3 DNA reads TGCGCCAGCAGCTTGGAGCGGGCGATCACCGGCGAGCAGTTCTTC.

The chain recombines TRBV14 with TRBJ2-7; 7 bases agree with TRBD1. The CDR3 totals 19 residues. Germline V gene sequence: CDR1 SGHDN, CDR2 FVKESK. The junction had 16 bases not matched to a gene; V was cut back by 0 bases and J by 2 bases. The CDR3 here is CASSQDTGAEGSQTYEQYF. CDR3 DNA: TGTGCCAGCAGCCAAGACACAGGGGCCGAAGGAAGCCAAACCTACGAGCAGTACTTC.

This chain uses TRBV27 with TRBJ2-3, with TRBD2 matching over 9 bases. J was trimmed by 3 bases and V by 3 bases; bases with no gene match: 4. This CDR3 has 15 amino acids. Germline loops: CDR1 MNHEY, CDR2 SMNVEV (reference sequence). The CDR3 sequence is CASSFSGRRTDTQYF. The DNA of the CDR3 is TGTGCCAGCAGTTTTAGCGGGAGAAGGACAGATACGCAGTATTTT.

The chain carries TRBV7-2 and TRBJ2-5; 11 nucleotides line up with TRBD2. CDR3 length: 18 amino acids. Germline V gene sequence: CDR1 SGHTA, CDR2 FQGNSA. Losses at the gene ends were 2 bases for V and 2 bases for J; bases not matched to a gene: 10. DNA for the CDR3: TGTGCCAGCAGCTTAAGGCGGCTAGCGGGGGGTTGGCAAGAGACCCAGTACTTC. Its protein is CASSLRRLAGGWQETQYF.

This clone turned up a few times. V is TRBV5-1 and J is TRBJ2-1; 12 bases fit TRBD2. Germline V lookup: CDR1 SGHRS, CDR2 YFSETQ. With 4 bases clipped from V and 3 bases from J, the junction kept 5 bases outside the gene matches. This CDR3 comprises 16 residues. The CDR3 bases are TGCGCCAGCAGCAGGACTAGCGGGGAATACTACAATGAGCAGTTCTTC. It encodes CASSRTSGEYYNEQFF.

This clone was recorded a few times. V is TRBV4-2 and J is TRBJ2-5; perhaps TRBD2 as D (6 bases). Trimming took off 3 bases at V and 9 bases at J, with 14 bases between the two ends. CDR3 length: 13 residues. The germline gives CDR1 LGHNA, CDR2 YNFKEQ. The DNA of the CDR3 is TGTGCCAGCAGCCAGGCTAGCGCTTCGGCCCAGTACTTC. Protein sequence: CASSQASASAQYF.

The V and J genes are TRBV18 and TRBJ1-1; perhaps TRBD1 as D (5 bases). The germline V gene encodes CDR1 KGHSH and CDR2 LQKENI. Trimming left V 3 bases short and J 10 bases short, with 12 bases between. The CDR3 consists of 12 residues. CDR3 in DNA: TGTGCCAGCTCACCCCCCAGGGCTCGAGCTTTCTTT. Translated, it gives CASSPPRARAFF.